This T cell receptor (beta chain) was obtained from a study of blood T cell repertoires in COVID-19. Germline V gene data show CDR1 as LGHDT and CDR2 as YNNKEL (reference sequence). The CDR3 spans 14 residues. V was shortened by 0 bases and J by 3 bases, with 9 bases between the two germline ends. Generated by immunoSEQ multiplex PCR, the TCRdb table keeps only in-frame clones and is missing some. The profile shows fewer than 90,000 clones, less than 80% of them singletons. The sample comprised peripheral blood. The sequence was obtained from a woman aged 80 or over with acute or convalescent COVID-19. This chain links TRBV3-1 (or the pseudogene TRBV3-2) with TRBJ2-7; D possibly corresponds to TRBD1 (5 bases). Here the CDR3 reads CASSQEGGHYEQYF. In DNA, the CDR3 is TGTGCCAGCAGCCAAGAAGGCGGACACTACGAGCAGTACTTC.